This passage covers 27 T cell receptor beta chains from one sample sequenced in a study of sequential checkpoint blockade in melanoma. Only in-frame clones appear in the TCRdb table, and some are missing; sequencing was by immunoSEQ multiplex PCR. This table has 20,000 to 25,000 clones, around 82% appearing once. The treatment: randomized to nivolumab then ipilimumab (arm A) or the reverse (arm B). Specimen: CD8+ T cells sorted from blood (inferred from file names), collected from a patient given nivolumab and ipilimumab in sequence. These receptors were obtained from a human donor with melanoma.

V usage is TRBV11-2 and J usage is TRBJ2-3; TRBD1 matches at 7 bases. The CDR3 contains 15 residues. Germline V lookup: CDR1 SGHAT, CDR2 FQNNGV. V trimming: 5 bases; J trimming: 4 bases; junction bases outside the gene matches: 9. CDR3 amino acids: CASSPPGGDPDTQYF. The CDR3 nucleotides read TGTGCCAGCAGCCCCCCAGGGGGAGACCCAGATACGCAGTATTTT.

The chain links TRBV28 to TRBJ2-7; the match to TRBD1 covers 7 bases. The V and J ends lost 6 bases and 4 bases, in that order; junction bases with no gene match: 6. The CDR3 extends over 13 amino acids. The germline V gene has CDR1 MDHEN and CDR2 SYDVKM. CDR3 bases: TGTGCCAGCAGAGAGGGGGCGCGGTACGAGCAGTACTTC. Its protein is CASREGARYEQYF.

The chain is built from TRBV30 and TRBJ2-7; D perhaps matches TRBD2 (5 bases). The CDR3 runs 17 residues. In germline, CDR1 is GTSNPN, CDR2 SVGIG (reference sequence). Trimming took 2 bases from V and 7 from J, leaving 27 bases between them. The CDR3 bases are TGTGCCTGGAGTCCTCTGGATGCACTAGGCGCGACGCGGGAGCAGTACTTC. Amino acids: CAWSPLDALGATREQYF. Supplemented by reference TRBV30 and TRBJ2-7, the full variable domain reads SQTIHQWPATLVQPVGSPLSLECTVEGTSNPNLYWYRQAAGRGLQLLFYSVGIGQISSEVPQNLSASRPQDRQFILSSKKLLLSDSGFYLCAWSPLDALGATREQYFGPGTRLTVT.

The CDR3 region has the DNA TGTGCCAGCAGCGAAACGGGATCGCTTGAGACCCAGTACTTC. Protein sequence: CASSETGSLETQYF. V usage is TRBV11-2 and J usage is TRBJ2-5; D may be TRBD2 (5 bases). V was trimmed by 5 bases and J by 5 bases, leaving 15 bases between them. This CDR3 region has 14 residues. Germline V gene data show CDR1 as SGHAT and CDR2 as FQNNGV.

The chain recombines TRBV7-2 with TRBJ2-7; TRBD2 is a possible D gene (7 bases). V was cut by 1 base and J by 2 bases, with 12 bases left in between. This CDR3 is built from 15 residues. Germline loops: CDR1 SGHTA, CDR2 FQGNSA. CDR3 residues: CASSLGGGAPYEQYF. CDR3 nucleotides: TGTGCCAGCAGCTTAGGGGGGGGCGCTCCCTACGAGCAGTACTTC.

The V gene is TRBV28, the J gene TRBJ1-4; D perhaps matches TRBD1 (5 bases). The CDR3 totals 12 residues. Germline loops: CDR1 MDHEN, CDR2 SYDVKM. Trimming took 11 bases from V and 8 from J, leaving 15 bases between them. The DNA of the CDR3 is TGTGCCCTAGGAAGGGGTCGGGAAAAACTGTTTTTT. Its protein product is CALGRGREKLFF.

This clone has only a few counts. This chain joins TRBV28 and TRBJ1-3, with a tentative D call TRBD1 (6 bases). The CDR3 loop spans 15 amino acids. Trimming left V 7 bases short and J 5 bases short, with 18 bases between. Germline assignment: CDR1 MDHEN and CDR2 SYDVKM. The CDR3 loop is CASTREGGGRNTIYF. Written as DNA, the CDR3 is TGTGCCAGCACTCGCGAGGGGGGAGGGCGAAACACCATATATTTT.

The chain carries TRBV7-9 and TRBJ2-1, with a tentative D call TRBD2 (5 bases). From germline, CDR1 is SEHNR and CDR2 FQNEAQ (reference sequence). The CDR3 spans 13 residues. Trimming cost V 3 bases and J 9 bases, with 12 bases left between them. CDR3 sequence: CASSLRLNGEQFF. CDR3 coding DNA: TGTGCCAGCAGCTTGCGACTAAATGGTGAGCAGTTCTTC.

This clone has just a few counts. The chain is built from TRBV6-6 and TRBJ1-2; TRBD1 is a possible D gene (5 bases). The ends were cut back, 0 bases at V and 3 bases at J, with 8 bases in the middle. From germline, CDR1 is MNHNY and CDR2 SVGAGI (reference sequence). CDR3 size: 14 residues. The CDR3 DNA reads TGTGCCAGCAGTTACTCAGCGGGGGACTATGGCTACACCTTC. Encoded protein: CASSYSAGDYGYTF.

The CDR3 coding sequence is TGCGCCAGCAGCCAAGAGTCCCGGGAGGGCGGGGATACGCAGTATTTT. Translating gives CASSQESREGGDTQYF. The gene calls are TRBV4-3 and TRBJ2-3; 8 bases match TRBD2. Germline values: CDR1 LGHNA, CDR2 YSLEER. Trimming cost V 0 bases and J 6 bases; bases outside gene matches: 8. The CDR3 is 16 amino acids.

The rearrangement joins TRBV19 to TRBJ2-3; 8 positions agree with TRBD2. CDR3 size: 16 residues. CDR1 and CDR2 (germline): LNHDA, SQIVND (reference sequence). Trimming removed 1 base from V and 2 bases from J; junction bases left unmatched: 5. This CDR3 reads CASSIGGLGYTDTQYF. For the CDR3, the DNA is TGTGCCAGTAGTATAGGGGGACTAGGCTACACAGATACGCAGTATTTT.

CDR3 DNA: TGTGCCAGCAGCTTAGAACCAGGGAGCAATCAGCCCCAGCATTTT. Residues: CASSLEPGSNQPQHF. This chain connects TRBV7-2 to TRBJ1-5; possible D gene TRBD1, 5 bases. The CDR3 has 15 residues. Germline CDR1 is SGHTA and CDR2 is FQGNSA. Trimming pared 1 base from V and 1 base from J, leaving 8 bases between.

The V call is TRBV28, the J call TRBJ1-5; D perhaps matches TRBD1 (6 bases). The CDR3 has 13 amino acids. The germline CDR1 and CDR2 sequences are MDHEN and SYDVKM. V gave up 4 bases and J gave up 7 bases, with 11 bases separating them. CDR3 nucleotides: TGTGCCAGCAGTTCCCAACAGGGACAGCCCCAGCATTTT. Amino acids: CASSSQQGQPQHF.

The rearrangement uses TRBV2 and TRBJ2-1, with a possible D match to TRBD2 (5 bases). Looked up from germline, CDR1 is SNHLY and CDR2 is FYNNEI. This CDR3 region has 15 residues. The V and J ends lost 6 bases and 2 bases respectively, with 14 bases between them. The CDR3 region is CASRSDREPYNEQFF. The CDR3 region has the DNA TGTGCCAGCAGGTCGGACCGGGAACCCTACAATGAGCAGTTCTTC.

The chain links TRBV9 to TRBJ1-2, with 8 positions matching TRBD1. The J segment lost 12 bases and the V segment lost 4 bases, leaving 17 bases of the junction unmatched. Germline CDR1 reads SGDLS; CDR2 reads YYNGEE. This CDR3 comprises 15 residues. This CDR3 is CASSPNGGQGFSDTF. The CDR3 bases are TGTGCCAGCAGCCCAAATGGTGGACAGGGTTTTTCCGACACCTTC.

In DNA, the CDR3 is TGTGCCAGCAGTTTAAAAGTATCCAGCGGGAGGGCCTACGGTAGCGATGAGCAGTTCTTC. Translation: CASSLKVSSGRAYGSDEQFF. V and J are TRBV27 and TRBJ2-1; 10 nucleotides agree with TRBD2. CDR3 size: 20 residues. CDR1 is MNHEY and CDR2 is SMNVEV in the germline V gene (reference sequence). Germline trimming cut 2 bases from V and 8 bases from J; bases unmatched to any gene: 21.

This clone was picked up one time. The rearrangement uses TRBV6-5 and TRBJ1-5; the D gene is possibly TRBD1 (6 bases). CDR1 is MNHEY, CDR2 SVGAGI, per germline. Trimming took off 6 bases at V and 6 bases at J, with 12 bases between the two ends. This CDR3 is 13 amino acids long. CDR3 amino acids: CASRFDRSQPQHF. The CDR3 bases are TGTGCCAGCAGGTTCGACAGGTCTCAGCCCCAGCATTTT.

This clone was observed a few times. V gene TRBV11-2 combines with J gene TRBJ2-7; possible D gene TRBD2, 5 bases. With 0 bases removed from V and 1 base from J, the gap between germline ends came to 16 bases. CDR3 length equals 17 residues. CDR1 and CDR2 (germline): SGHAT, FQNNGV. CDR3: CASSLDGGPGRSYEQYF. As DNA, the CDR3 is TGTGCCAGCAGCTTAGACGGCGGGCCAGGCAGATCCTACGAGCAGTACTTC.

V gene TRBV6-5 combines with J gene TRBJ2-7; possible D gene TRBD1, 6 bases. V was shortened by 5 bases and J by 6 bases, with 11 bases between the two germline ends. Per germline, CDR1 MNHEY and CDR2 SVGAGI. The CDR3 has 12 residues. Written as DNA, the CDR3 is TGTGCCAGCAGTCTGACAGGCCTCGAGCAGTACTTC. It translates to CASSLTGLEQYF.

The CDR3 sequence is CASTKGVLNTEAFF. DNA of the CDR3: TGTGCCAGTACCAAAGGGGTCCTGAACACTGAAGCTTTCTTT. The V call is TRBV19, the J call TRBJ1-1; possibly TRBD1 for D (5 bases). The CDR3 spans 14 residues. Germline assignment: CDR1 LNHDA and CDR2 SQIVND (reference sequence). The V and J ends lost 7 bases and 0 bases respectively, with 12 bases between them.

The V and J genes are TRBV9 and TRBJ1-3; TRBD1 matches at 7 bases. CDR1 is SGDLS, CDR2 YYNGEE, per germline. With V trimmed by 4 bases and J by 2 bases, 12 bases remained unmatched. This CDR3 region has 17 residues. The CDR3 DNA sequence: TGTGCCAGCAGCACCTTACAGGGGACGTTTGCTGGAAACACCATATATTTT. Protein: CASSTLQGTFAGNTIYF. Full variable domain (remainder filled in from reference TRBV9 and TRBJ1-3): DSGVTQTPKHLITATGQRVTLRCSPRSGDLSVYWYQQSLDQGLQFLIQYYNGEERAKGNILERFSAQQFPDLHSELNLSSLELGDSALYFCASSTLQGTFAGNTIYFGEGSWLTVV.

The J gene is TRBJ1-3, the V gene TRBV30; D gene uncertain. Germline CDR1 GTSNPN, CDR2 SVGIG (reference sequence). The V gene lost 2 bases and the J gene lost 0 bases, with 8 bases spanning the gap. The CDR3 consists of 14 residues. The chain's CDR3 is CAWSTGSSGNTIYF. The CDR3 DNA reads as TGTGCCTGGAGTACGGGTAGCTCTGGAAACACCATATATTTT.

V is TRBV21-1 and J is TRBJ1-4; the table's D call of TRBD1 was not tested on the DNA. TRBV21-1 is noted as a pseudogene. The CDR3 loop spans 23 amino acids. CDR3 protein: CASSKALRDRKSRRAATNEKLFF. The CDR3 DNA sequence: TGTGCCAGCAGCAAAGCGCTACGGGACAGGAAGAGCCGAAGGGCTGCAACTAATGAAAAACTGTTTTTT.

The chain couples TRBV6-5 to TRBJ2-3; a weak D match, TRBD2 (7 bases). V shed 7 bases and J shed 2 bases, with 13 bases lying between them. Germline CDR1 reads MNHEY; CDR2 reads SVGAGI. The CDR3 spans 14 residues. In DNA form, the CDR3 reads TGTGCCAGCACCACCGGGGGGCTCACAGATACGCAGTATTTT. Translated, it gives CASTTGGLTDTQYF.

The table lists this clone with a count of one. The V and J genes are TRBV7-9 and TRBJ2-1; TRBD2 matches at 10 bases. The CDR3 covers 15 residues. The trim removed 1 base at V and 10 bases at J, leaving 7 bases unmatched. Germline CDR1 is SEHNR and CDR2 is FQNEAQ (reference sequence). CDR3 region: CASSLVGLAGVEQFF. The CDR3 DNA reads TGTGCCAGCAGCTTAGTAGGGCTAGCGGGAGTCGAGCAGTTCTTC.

The chain recombines TRBV11-2 with TRBJ1-2; TRBD1 agrees at 9 bases. V gave up 5 bases and J gave up 8 bases; unmatched junction bases: 6. The CDR3 is 13 amino acids. Germline V lookup: CDR1 SGHAT, CDR2 FQNNGV. The CDR3 protein is CASSPQDRGGYTF. Here the CDR3 DNA reads TGTGCCAGCAGCCCCCAGGACAGGGGAGGCTACACCTTC.

The gene calls are TRBV28 and TRBJ2-6, with D unresolved. The germline V gene encodes CDR1 MDHEN and CDR2 SYDVKM. Trimming left V 8 bases short and J 0 bases short, with 8 bases between. The CDR3 consists of 14 residues. CDR3 residues: CASCTISGANVLTF. The CDR3 DNA reads TGTGCCAGCTGCACAATCTCTGGGGCCAACGTCCTGACTTTC. Filled out from reference TRBV28 and TRBJ2-6, the complete variable domain reads DVKVTQSSRYLVKRTGEKVFLECVQDMDHENMFWYRQDPGLGLRLIYFSYDVKMKEKGDIPEGYSVSREKKERFSLILESASTNQTSMYLCASCTISGANVLTFGAGSRLTVL.